The 13 T cell receptor beta chains below come from one sample, sequenced in a study of blood T cell repertoires in COVID-19. The repertoire was sequenced with immunoSEQ multiplex PCR; TCRdb's copy has only in-frame clones and lacks some. The table records about 120,000 clones, approximately 80% of them present only once. The source material was peripheral blood. These receptors were collected from a man in his 70s with acute or convalescent COVID-19.

The chain recombines TRBV18 with TRBJ2-5; tentative D call: TRBD1 (5 bases). CDR1 and CDR2 (germline): KGHSH, LQKENI. The CDR3 runs to 13 residues. V lost 2 bases, J lost 5 bases, and 9 bases lay in between. The CDR3: CASSPDSLETQYF. As DNA, the CDR3 is TGTGCCAGCTCACCAGACAGTTTGGAGACCCAGTACTTC.

This sequence joins TRBV7-3 and TRBJ2-5; D is undetermined. Germline CDR1 is SGHTA and CDR2 is FQGTGA. The germline V and J ends were trimmed by 1 base and 4 bases, with 7 bases remaining between them. The CDR3 length is 13 residues. CDR3 residues: CASSLNGGETQYF. Here the CDR3 DNA reads TGTGCCAGCAGCTTAAATGGCGGAGAGACCCAGTACTTC. The entire variable domain, with the rest obtained from reference TRBV7-3 and TRBJ2-5, is as follows: GAGVSQTPSNKVTEKGKYVELRCDPISGHTALYWYRQSLGQGPEFLIYFQGTGAADDSGLPNDRFFAVRPEGSVSTLKIQRTERGDSAVYLCASSLNGGETQYFGPGTRLLVL.

The chain links TRBV21-1 to TRBJ1-5; the DNA was not used to check the table's D call, TRBD1. TRBV21-1 is a pseudogene. There are 17 residues in the CDR3. The CDR3 here is CASSNKTITGVRQPQHF. CDR3 sequence (DNA): TGTGCCAGCAGCAATAAGACAATCACAGGGGTTAGGCAGCCCCAGCATTTT.

This rearrangement joins TRBV7-6 to TRBJ2-7; 8 bases agree with TRBD2. This CDR3 is built from 16 residues. With 1 base clipped from V and 2 bases from J, the junction kept 7 bases outside the gene matches. CDR1 and CDR2 (germline): SGHVS, FNYEAQ. DNA for the CDR3: TGTGCCAGCAGCTTAGGGTCGGGGGGGGAACCCTACGAGCAGTACTTC. The encoded protein is CASSLGSGGEPYEQYF.

The chain joins TRBV7-2 to TRBJ1-6, with TRBD1 matching over 7 bases. With V trimmed by 2 bases and J by 9 bases, 7 bases remained unmatched. Germline values: CDR1 SGHTA, CDR2 FQGNSA. The CDR3 covers 15 residues. The CDR3 is CASSLTGGGGSPLHF. As DNA, the CDR3 is TGTGCCAGCAGCTTAACAGGAGGGGGCGGTTCACCCCTCCACTTT.

The rearrangement joins TRBV3-1 (or the pseudogene TRBV3-2) to TRBJ2-3; D unresolved. This CDR3 comprises 13 residues. V gave up 4 bases and J gave up 1 base, with 6 bases separating them. In germline, CDR1 is LGHDT, CDR2 YNNKEL (reference sequence). CDR3 in DNA: TGTGCCAGCAGCCTACTGGGCACAGATACGCAGTATTTT. It specifies CASSLLGTDTQYF.

This clone was detected once. The V gene is TRBV19, the J gene TRBJ1-5; 9 nucleotides align to TRBD1. The CDR3 loop spans 17 amino acids. With V trimmed by 7 bases and J by 6 bases, 16 bases remained unmatched. Looked up from germline, CDR1 is LNHDA and CDR2 is SQIVND (reference sequence). In DNA, the CDR3 is TGTGCCAGTACCGACTACCTTGGACAGGGGATGAGTCAGCCCCAGCATTTT. It codes for CASTDYLGQGMSQPQHF. Based on the CDR3 plus reference TRBV19 and TRBJ1-5, the full variable domain is DGGITQSPKYLFRKEGQNVTLSCEQNLNHDAMYWYRQDPGQGLRLIYYSQIVNDFQKGDIAEGYSVSREKKESFPLTVTSAQKNPTAFYLCASTDYLGQGMSQPQHFGDGTRLSIL.

The chain uses TRBV24-1 and TRBJ2-3, with D possibly TRBD1 on 6 matching bases. V was trimmed by 1 base and J by 0 bases, leaving 7 bases between them. This CDR3 spans 15 amino acids. The germline gives CDR1 KGHDR, CDR2 SFDVKD. CDR3 amino acids: CATSDFQGSTDTQYF. The CDR3 DNA sequence: TGTGCCACCAGTGATTTTCAGGGGAGCACAGATACGCAGTATTTT.

This chain links TRBV11-2 with TRBJ2-1; TRBD2 matches at 10 bases. This CDR3 contains 15 residues. J lost 9 bases, V lost 4 bases, and 9 bases had no gene match. Germline CDR1 is SGHAT and CDR2 is FQNNGV. The CDR3 region has the DNA TGTGCCAGCAGCTCTTGGACTAGCGGCTCGGGTGAGCAGTTCTTC. Encoded protein: CASSSWTSGSGEQFF.

V and J are TRBV18 and TRBJ1-2; 11 bases line up with TRBD1. J gave up 2 bases and V 3 bases, and 11 bases lay outside the gene matches. CDR1 is KGHSH and CDR2 is LQKENI in the germline V gene. This CDR3 spans 18 amino acids. Written as DNA, the CDR3 is TGTGCCAGCTCACCGGTCCGGGACAGGGGGTACACAAACTATGGCTACACCTTC. Residues: CASSPVRDRGYTNYGYTF.

This chain links TRBV2 with TRBJ2-1; TRBD2 is a possible D gene (6 bases). CDR3 size: 13 residues. Trimming removed 10 bases from V and 6 bases from J, with 16 bases in between. Germline CDR1 reads SNHLY; CDR2 reads FYNNEI. The CDR3 sequence: CANRQGGRNEQFF. The CDR3, as DNA: TGTGCCAACCGGCAGGGAGGTCGCAATGAGCAGTTCTTC.

This clone has only one observation. At one end the junction does not follow the germline gene, possibly because of a read error. V and J are TRBV19 and TRBJ1-1; 7 bases are a match to TRBD1. Germline V CDR1 and CDR2: LNHDA, SQIVND (reference sequence). The CDR3 is made up of 15 amino acids. Written as DNA, the CDR3 is TGTGCCAGTAGTACTACGTCAACAGGGGCGCCTGAGGCTTTCTTT. Its translation is CASSTTSTGAPEAFF. The complete variable domain, with remaining parts taken from reference TRBV19 and TRBJ1-1, reads DGGITQSPKYLFRKEGQNVTLSCEQNLNHDAMYWYRQDPGQGLRLIYYSQIVNDFQKGDIAEGYSVSREKKESFPLTVTSAQKNPTAFYLCASSTTSTGAPEAFFGQGTRLTVV.

This chain connects TRBV19 to TRBJ1-2; tentative D call: TRBD1 (6 bases). V was shortened by 8 bases and J by 5 bases, with 18 bases between the two germline ends. CDR3 length: 14 residues. Germline CDR1 and CDR2: LNHDA and SQIVND (reference sequence). In DNA, the CDR3 is TGTGCCAGTGAAAGGACAGAGGGCTTTTATGGCTACACCTTC. Amino acid sequence: CASERTEGFYGYTF.